These T cell receptor beta chains were read from a single sample in a study of shared clonotypes between healthy human individuals. TCRdb's table, derived via immunoSEQ multiplex PCR, lists solely in-frame clones and lacks some. The sample lists roughly 2 million clones, 90% to 97% occurring once. Source material: naive CD4+ T cells sorted from blood. The receptors were sampled from a young man in good health. Each CDR3 is given with its conserved first and last residue. Fields, in order: V gene, J gene, clone size, D gene, CDR3 protein, CDR3 DNA. A D gene is named only where the DNA matches it firmly. Size is stated for part of the rows, as once, few or many counts, or as a class when the clone is expanded.

v_gene: TRBV5-6
j_gene: TRBJ2-7
abundance: NA
d_gene: TRBD1
CDR3aa: CASSLGQGAYEQYF
CDR3nt: TGTGCCAGCAGCTTGGGACAGGGTGCCTACGAGCAGTACTTC

v_gene: TRBV10-3
j_gene: TRBJ1-2
abundance: NA
d_gene: TRBD1
CDR3aa: CAISGRTGHLGYTF
CDR3nt: TGTGCCATCAGTGGAAGGACAGGCCACCTGGGCTACACCTTC

v_gene: TRBV5-1
j_gene: TRBJ2-7
abundance: NA
d_gene: NA
CDR3aa: CASSLDSRSSYEQYF
CDR3nt: TGCGCCAGCAGCTTAGATTCTAGGAGCTCCTACGAGCAGTACTTC

v_gene: TRBV27
j_gene: TRBJ1-2
abundance: NA
d_gene: NA
CDR3aa: CASSLTPRDGYTF
CDR3nt: TGTGCCAGCAGTTTAACACCTCGGGATGGCTACACCTTC

v_gene: TRBV6-5
j_gene: TRBJ2-3
abundance: once
d_gene: NA
CDR3aa: CASSPGPHTQYF
CDR3nt: TGTGCCAGCAGCCCCGGGCCTCATACGCAGTATTTT

v_gene: TRBV5-1
j_gene: TRBJ2-5
abundance: once
d_gene: NA
CDR3aa: CASSAILAGETQYF
CDR3nt: TGCGCCAGCAGCGCGATACTAGCCGGCGAGACCCAGTACTTC

v_gene: TRBV29-1
j_gene: TRBJ1-4
abundance: NA
d_gene: NA
CDR3aa: CSVEEGRNNEKLFF
CDR3nt: TGCAGCGTTGAAGAGGGAAGGAATAATGAAAAACTGTTTTTT

v_gene: TRBV30
j_gene: TRBJ2-3
abundance: NA
d_gene: NA
CDR3aa: CAWGPGGNTQYF
CDR3nt: TGTGCCTGGGGGCCCGGGGGTAATACGCAGTATTTT

v_gene: TRBV11-2
j_gene: TRBJ2-3
abundance: NA
d_gene: TRBD2
CDR3aa: CASSEALGGSTDTQYF
CDR3nt: TGTGCCAGCAGCGAAGCCCTGGGGGGGAGCACAGATACGCAGTATTTT

v_gene: TRBV2
j_gene: TRBJ2-5
abundance: NA
d_gene: NA
CDR3aa: CASSEALQETQYF
CDR3nt: TGTGCCAGCAGTGAAGCGCTCCAAGAGACCCAGTACTTC

v_gene: TRBV7-9
j_gene: TRBJ1-6
abundance: NA
d_gene: NA
CDR3aa: CAGYSPLHF
CDR3nt: TGTGCGGGGTATTCACCCCTCCACTTT

v_gene: TRBV5-1
j_gene: TRBJ1-1
abundance: NA
d_gene: NA
CDR3aa: CASSHTVGGQGNTEAFF
CDR3nt: TGCGCCAGCAGCCATACAGTTGGGGGGCAGGGTAACACTGAAGCTTTCTTT

v_gene: TRBV7-2
j_gene: TRBJ2-2
abundance: NA
d_gene: NA
CDR3aa: CASNPPAKMNTGELFF
CDR3nt: TGTGCCAGCAACCCCCCGGCAAAGATGAACACCGGGGAGCTGTTTTTT

v_gene: TRBV9
j_gene: TRBJ2-5
abundance: NA
d_gene: NA
CDR3aa: CASSVSVQETQYF
CDR3nt: TGTGCCAGCAGCGTGTCAGTACAAGAGACCCAGTACTTC

v_gene: TRBV15
j_gene: TRBJ1-5
abundance: NA
d_gene: NA
CDR3aa: CATSRDLQGSQPQHF
CDR3nt: TGTGCCACCAGCAGAGATCTTCAGGGCAGTCAGCCCCAGCATTTT

v_gene: TRBV4-1
j_gene: TRBJ2-6
abundance: NA
d_gene: NA
CDR3aa: CASSQVIPLNRAPNVLTF
CDR3nt: TGCGCCAGCAGCCAAGTAATTCCCCTAAACAGGGCCCCCAACGTCCTGACTTTC

v_gene: TRBV5-1
j_gene: TRBJ1-1
abundance: NA
d_gene: NA
CDR3aa: CASSLRGVPRDGWKMNTEAFF
CDR3nt: TGCGCCAGCAGCTTGCGGGGGGTTCCCCGGGACGGTTGGAAAATGAACACTGAAGCTTTCTTT

v_gene: TRBV10-3
j_gene: TRBJ2-3
abundance: NA
d_gene: NA
CDR3aa: CAIRDRFTDTQYF
CDR3nt: TGTGCCATCAGGGACAGATTCACAGATACGCAGTATTTT

v_gene: TRBV9
j_gene: TRBJ2-7
abundance: NA
d_gene: NA
CDR3aa: CASSVAGDHEQYF
CDR3nt: TGTGCCAGCAGCGTCGCAGGGGACCACGAGCAGTACTTC

v_gene: TRBV5-8
j_gene: TRBJ1-1
abundance: once
d_gene: NA
CDR3aa: CASSLGRGAEAFF
CDR3nt: TGTGCCAGCAGCTTGGGCAGGGGCGCTGAAGCTTTCTTT

v_gene: TRBV30
j_gene: TRBJ1-3
abundance: NA
d_gene: NA
CDR3aa: CAWSDRGNTIYF
CDR3nt: TGTGCCTGGAGTGACAGGGGAAACACCATATATTTT

v_gene: TRBV7-2
j_gene: TRBJ1-5
abundance: NA
d_gene: NA
CDR3aa: CASSRGQSYQPQHF
CDR3nt: TGTGCCAGCAGCCGTGGACAGTCCTATCAGCCCCAGCATTTT

v_gene: TRBV10-3
j_gene: TRBJ1-2
abundance: once
d_gene: NA
CDR3aa: CAISESNRDYGYTF
CDR3nt: TGTGCCATCAGTGAGTCGAACAGGGACTATGGCTACACCTTC

v_gene: TRBV6-1
j_gene: TRBJ1-2
abundance: NA
d_gene: TRBD1
CDR3aa: CASRRDRGSYGYTF
CDR3nt: TGTGCCAGCAGACGGGACAGGGGAAGCTATGGCTACACCTTC

v_gene: TRBV6-5
j_gene: TRBJ1-1
abundance: NA
d_gene: NA
CDR3aa: CASSRKAASTEAFF
CDR3nt: TGTGCCAGCAGCCGCAAGGCAGCGAGTACTGAAGCTTTCTTT

v_gene: TRBV2
j_gene: TRBJ1-5
abundance: NA
d_gene: NA
CDR3aa: CASSDRNSNQPQHF
CDR3nt: TGTGCCAGCAGTGACAGGAATAGCAATCAGCCCCAGCATTTT

v_gene: TRBV11-2
j_gene: TRBJ1-6
abundance: NA
d_gene: TRBD1
CDR3aa: CASRLQGTDNSPLHF
CDR3nt: TGTGCCAGCAGACTACAGGGGACCGATAATTCACCCCTCCACTTT

v_gene: TRBV6-6
j_gene: TRBJ1-6
abundance: NA
d_gene: NA
CDR3aa: CASTRDGSPLHF
CDR3nt: TGTGCCAGCACCAGGGATGGATCACCCCTCCACTTT

v_gene: TRBV6-5
j_gene: TRBJ2-7
abundance: few
d_gene: TRBD1
CDR3aa: CASSRGTGLYEQYF
CDR3nt: TGTGCCAGCAGTAGGGGGACAGGGCTCTACGAGCAGTACTTC

v_gene: TRBV11-2
j_gene: TRBJ2-1
abundance: NA
d_gene: NA
CDR3aa: CASSLGPEYNEQFF
CDR3nt: TGTGCCAGCAGCTTAGGCCCCGAGTACAATGAGCAGTTCTTC

v_gene: TRBV7-9
j_gene: TRBJ1-5
abundance: NA
d_gene: NA
CDR3aa: CASSPEGGRFQPQHF
CDR3nt: TGTGCCAGCAGCCCAGAGGGGGGGCGGTTTCAGCCCCAGCATTTT

v_gene: TRBV6-1
j_gene: TRBJ2-2
abundance: NA
d_gene: NA
CDR3aa: CASRDSGTGELFF
CDR3nt: TGTGCCAGCAGGGACAGCGGCACCGGGGAGCTGTTTTTT

v_gene: TRBV18
j_gene: TRBJ2-7
abundance: NA
d_gene: NA
CDR3aa: CASSRGRESDEQYF
CDR3nt: TGTGCCAGCTCACGAGGACGGGAGTCAGACGAGCAGTACTTC

v_gene: TRBV30
j_gene: TRBJ1-2
abundance: once
d_gene: NA
CDR3aa: CAWSVGTSYTF
CDR3nt: TGTGCCTGGAGTGTAGGGACATCCTACACCTTC

v_gene: TRBV28
j_gene: TRBJ1-2
abundance: NA
d_gene: NA
CDR3aa: CASTSGDRAVYGYTF
CDR3nt: TGTGCCAGCACCTCGGGGGACCGGGCAGTTTATGGCTACACCTTC

v_gene: TRBV6-6
j_gene: TRBJ1-1
abundance: NA
d_gene: NA
CDR3aa: CASSHTQGTEAFF
CDR3nt: TGTGCCAGCAGTCATACTCAGGGCACTGAAGCTTTCTTT

v_gene: TRBV10-3
j_gene: TRBJ1-5
abundance: NA
d_gene: NA
CDR3aa: CAISPGNQPQHF
CDR3nt: TGTGCCATCAGTCCGGGCAATCAGCCCCAGCATTTT

v_gene: TRBV7-9
j_gene: TRBJ2-5
abundance: NA
d_gene: NA
CDR3aa: CASSAGGQETQYF
CDR3nt: TGTGCCAGCAGCGCCGGGGGCCAAGAGACCCAGTACTTC

v_gene: TRBV6-5
j_gene: TRBJ2-2
abundance: NA
d_gene: NA
CDR3aa: CASRQGAGELFF
CDR3nt: TGTGCCAGCAGACAAGGGGCCGGGGAGCTGTTTTTT